The TCR beta chain described here comes from a study of neurological immune-mediated disorders. This clonotype was detected many times. Each CDR3 protein is one row after TCRdb ran MiXCR on the 5' RACE reads. The table includes approximately 50,000 distinct CDR3 sequences, around 4% detected once. The receptor comes from a man younger than 40 with multiple sclerosis. The sequencing sample was made of PBMCs.

The CDR3, as DNA: TGCGCCAGCAGCTTTGGGGACGGACTAGTTCTCGATGAGCAGTTCTTC. This gives the protein CASSFGDGLVLDEQFF. This chain uses TRBV5-1 with TRBJ2-1; 7 bases agree with TRBD2. This CDR3 has 16 residues. Germline-derived CDR1 and CDR2 are SGHRS and YFSETQ. V was clipped by 2 bases and J by 8 bases; unmatched bases: 13. The whole variable domain, filled in from reference TRBV5-1 and TRBJ2-1, reads KAGVTQTPRYLIKTRGQQVTLSCSPISGHRSVSWYQQTPGQGLQFLFEYFSETQRNKGNFPGRFSGRQFSNSRSEMNVSTLELGDSALYLCASSFGDGLVLDEQFFGPGTRLTVL.